In this sample, the clone carrying this T cell receptor (beta chain) turned up many times. Its cognate antigen is unknown. This CDR3 is 17 amino acids long. V lost 1 base, J lost 4 bases, and 17 bases lay in between. Germline V gene sequence: CDR1 SGDLS, CDR2 YYNGEE. Unique molecular identifiers were incorporated when the TCRbeta library was constructed. TCRdb independently ran MiXCR on the PCR reads; one entry per CDR3 protein. The sample carries about 290,000 distinct CDR3 sequences, around a tenth recorded once. The data were taken from a study of T-cell reconstitution after alpha-beta-depleted transplantation in children. Whole-study results and caveats: Counts and diversity of T cells one year after transplant came mostly from newly produced T cells. From surviving recipient T cells and thymic progenitors came the high day-60 TCRbeta diversity observed in some patients. Expanded clones from the graft, numbering several hundred, reportedly supplied alpha-beta T cells about two months after transplant.

The chain has TRBV9 and TRBJ2-2; D tentatively fits TRBD1 or TRBD2 (6 bases each). This receptor was identified in a boy younger than two with acute myeloid leukemia, due to receive a stem cell transplant. The specimen was PBMCs, collected before TCRalphabeta/CD19-depleted stem cell transplant. The CDR3 here is CASSVSPTGAGTGELFF. The CDR3 coding sequence is TGTGCCAGCAGCGTAAGCCCCACGGGGGCGGGCACCGGGGAGCTGTTTTTT.